This TCR beta chain is drawn from a study of cytomegalovirus exposure and HLA in healthy donors. Study summary: Sequencing of about 179 million T cells in an earlier analysis found around 110 million unique TCR beta sequences.

This clone was counted a few times. Its antigen is currently unknown. J was trimmed by 7 bases and V by 6 bases; bases with no gene match: 13. Germline V gives CDR1 MNHNS, CDR2 SASEGT. This CDR3 is built from 15 residues. PCR involved 60 Vbeta and 13 Jbeta primers. Sequenced by immunoSEQ multiplex PCR; TCRdb stores in-frame clones only, minus some. The sample lists around 100,000 clones, approximately 74% occurring once. General observations from the study: About 87% or about 30% of the time was how often most TCR beta V segments were productive, according to an earlier analysis.

Sequencing was carried out using PBMCs. The source of this sequence is a woman aged 40 to 55 in good health and CMV-seronegative. The chain uses TRBV6-1 and TRBJ2-5; the match to TRBD2 covers 8 bases. The CDR3 region has the DNA TGTGCCAGCAGCACAGCGGGGGAGCCGGGTGGGACCCAGTACTTC. Protein product: CASSTAGEPGGTQYF.